A single sample gave rise to the 29 T cell receptor beta chains below, sequenced in a study of PD-L1 blockade in urothelial cancer. Indicated time point: pretreatment peripheral blood. Profiling relied on immunoSEQ multiplex PCR, and the TCRdb table lists in-frame clones only, not all of them. Here the sample spans tens of thousands of clones, approximately 86% being singletons. The source material was PBMCs, sampled around atezolizumab (anti-PD-L1) treatment. All receptors come from a man between 40 and 49 years old with urothelial cancer.

J is TRBJ2-1 and V is TRBV10-2; no clear D gene. This CDR3 contains 14 residues. Germline CDR1 reads WSHSY; CDR2 reads SAAADI. V was trimmed by 8 bases and J by 5 bases, leaving 16 bases between them. CDR3 in amino acids: CASFDWVGNNEQFF. As DNA, the CDR3 is TGCGCCAGCTTCGACTGGGTTGGCAACAATGAGCAGTTCTTC.

J is TRBJ1-1 and V is TRBV6-5; TRBD1 agrees at 7 bases. The V and J ends lost 0 bases and 4 bases, in that order; junction bases with no gene match: 2. There are 14 residues in the CDR3. The germline V gene has CDR1 MNHEY and CDR2 SVGAGI. The CDR3 protein is CASSYSQGITEAFF. The DNA for the CDR3 is TGTGCCAGCAGTTACTCACAGGGGATCACTGAAGCTTTCTTT.

The count of this clone is one. The chain couples TRBV28 to TRBJ2-2; D is unclear. CDR3 length: 11 residues. The germline V gene encodes CDR1 MDHEN and CDR2 SYDVKM. Trimming removed 8 bases from V and 8 bases from J, with 9 bases in between. CDR3 protein: CASAIEGELFF. The CDR3 DNA reads TGTGCCAGCGCTATCGAGGGGGAGCTGTTTTTT.

This clone has more than one count but fewer than ten. The chain joins TRBV18 to TRBJ2-5; D might be TRBD1 (5 bases). V was clipped by 3 bases and J by 3 bases, with 11 bases between them. The CDR3 has 14 amino acids. Germline lookup yields CDR1 KGHSH and CDR2 LQKENI. The CDR3 DNA is TGTGCCAGCTCACCGAGACAGCCAAAAGAGACCCAGTACTTC. Its translation is CASSPRQPKETQYF.

The CDR3 region is CASSAGLAGYNEQFF. The CDR3 nucleotides read TGTGCCAGCAGCGCGGGACTAGCGGGCTACAATGAGCAGTTCTTC. The chain joins TRBV9 to TRBJ2-1; 12 bases are shared with TRBD2. Trimming removed 3 bases from V and 3 bases from J; junction bases left unmatched: 1. The CDR3 length is 15 residues. CDR1 and CDR2 from the germline V gene are SGDLS and YYNGEE.

The rearrangement links TRBV14 to TRBJ1-1; D is perhaps TRBD1 (6 bases). Deletions cut 0 bases from V and 8 bases from J, with 13 bases between. This CDR3 is built from 14 residues. The germline V gene encodes CDR1 SGHDN and CDR2 FVKESK. The CDR3 loop reads CASSQDLRGHEAFF. The CDR3 DNA sequence: TGTGCCAGCAGCCAAGATCTTAGGGGACACGAAGCTTTCTTT.

The V and J genes are TRBV19 and TRBJ1-3, with a weak D call TRBD1 (6 bases). Germline CDR1 and CDR2: LNHDA and SQIVND (reference sequence). The CDR3 is 15 amino acids. V gave up 8 bases and J gave up 1 base, with 15 bases separating them. This chain's CDR3 is CASWTPGTSGNTIYF. In DNA form, the CDR3 reads TGTGCCAGTTGGACACCTGGGACATCTGGAAACACCATATATTTT.

In the case of this clone: Additional DNA sequences in this sample encode the identical CDR3. The chain recombines TRBV7-8 with TRBJ2-3; TRBD2 matches 7 bases. Unmatched junction bases numbered 2, after V lost 1 base and J lost 1 base. Per the germline V gene, CDR1 is SGHVS and CDR2 is FQNEAQ. The CDR3 contains 15 residues. The CDR3 loop reads CASSLGLAGTDTQYF. Written as DNA, the CDR3 is TGTGCCAGCAGCTTAGGGCTAGCGGGCACAGATACGCAGTATTTT.

This sequence joins TRBV5-8 and TRBJ2-7, with D tentatively TRBD2 (6 bases). The V gene lost 0 bases and the J gene lost 0 bases, with 13 bases spanning the gap. The CDR3 has 16 residues. The germline V gene has CDR1 SGHTS and CDR2 YDEGEE. CDR3 coding DNA: TGTGCCAGCAGCTTGGTGGGCGGCGGGGACTCCTACGAGCAGTACTTC. It codes for CASSLVGGGDSYEQYF.

This chain connects TRBV7-9 to TRBJ2-1, with TRBD2 matching over 7 bases. V lost 5 bases to trimming and J lost 0 bases; unmatched junction nucleotides: 10. The CDR3 extends over 17 amino acids. The germline V gene encodes CDR1 SEHNR and CDR2 FQNEAQ (reference sequence). This CDR3 reads CASSPTGGGLSYNEQFF. The CDR3 region has the DNA TGTGCCAGCAGCCCGACGGGGGGTGGCCTCTCCTACAATGAGCAGTTCTTC. The variable domain in full, completed from reference TRBV7-9 and TRBJ2-1, reads DTGVSQNPRHKITKRGQNVTFRCDPISEHNRLYWYRQTLGQGPEFLTYFQNEAQLEKSRLLSDRFSAERPKGSFSTLEIQRTEQGDSAMYLCASSPTGGGLSYNEQFFGPGTRLTVL.

Written as DNA, the CDR3 is TGTGCCAGCAGCTTAGGCCTAGCGGGAGTGTACGAGCAGTACTTC. It translates to CASSLGLAGVYEQYF. The V call is TRBV7-9, the J call TRBJ2-7, with TRBD2 matching 10 bases. The CDR3 covers 15 residues. The V gene's germline CDR1 is SEHNR and CDR2 FQNEAQ (reference sequence). V lost 1 base to trimming and J lost 4 bases; unmatched junction nucleotides: 4.

This chain joins TRBV19 and TRBJ2-1; D is ambiguous. This CDR3 spans 14 amino acids. Trimming removed 4 bases at V and 1 base at J, with 8 bases between. From germline, CDR1 is LNHDA and CDR2 SQIVND (reference sequence). The CDR3 coding sequence is TGTGCCAGTAGTACTGGTAGATCCTACAATGAGCAGTTCTTC. Residues: CASSTGRSYNEQFF.

This chain joins TRBV19 and TRBJ1-1; D possibly corresponds to TRBD1 (5 bases). This CDR3 is built from 14 residues. V lost 0 bases to trimming and J lost 6 bases, with 11 bases between them. Germline CDR1 reads LNHDA; CDR2 reads SQIVND (reference sequence). Written as DNA, the CDR3 is TGTGCCAGTAGTATAGAGGCAGGGTTCGCTGAAGCTTTCTTT. It yields the protein CASSIEAGFAEAFF.

The chain is built from TRBV20-1 and TRBJ2-5, with TRBD2 identical over 7 bases. The J call may be mistaken, given a closer DNA end match to TRBJ2-7. CDR3 length: 10 residues. Per germline, CDR1 DFQATT and CDR2 SNEGSKA (reference sequence). The CDR3 spells CRAAGDEQYF. CDR3 sequence (DNA): TGCAGGGCTGCGGGGGACGAGCAGTACTTC.

The chain has TRBV11-3 and TRBJ2-7, with 7 bases aligning to TRBD2. This CDR3 spans 15 amino acids. Germline CDR1 SGHNT, CDR2 YENEEA. J was trimmed by 2 bases and V by 4 bases; bases with no gene match: 8. The CDR3 spells CASSSKSGVTYEQYF. DNA for the CDR3: TGTGCCAGCAGCTCTAAGAGCGGGGTTACCTACGAGCAGTACTTC.

The chain is built from TRBV6-1 and TRBJ1-5; the match to TRBD1 covers 7 bases. This CDR3 spans 14 amino acids. The germline CDR1 and CDR2 sequences are MNHNS and SASEGT. J was trimmed by 3 bases and V by 6 bases; bases with no gene match: 5. CDR3 loop: CASRLTGVNQPQHF. Here the CDR3 DNA reads TGTGCCAGCAGGTTAACAGGGGTCAATCAGCCCCAGCATTTT.

The V gene is TRBV29-1, the J gene TRBJ2-7; a weak D match, TRBD2 (5 bases). The CDR3 totals 11 residues. V was trimmed by 7 bases and J by 5 bases, leaving 12 bases between them. Germline V gene sequence: CDR1 SQVTM, CDR2 ANQGSEA. The CDR3 reads CSGLFGDEQYF. The DNA of the CDR3 is TGCAGCGGCCTTTTCGGGGACGAGCAGTACTTC.

The rearrangement joins TRBV19 to TRBJ2-7, with D possibly being TRBD1 (5 bases). Germline V lookup: CDR1 LNHDA, CDR2 SQIVND (reference sequence). V was clipped by 10 bases and J by 5 bases, with 18 bases between them. The CDR3 is 13 amino acids. CDR3 coding DNA: TGTGCCACGATGCAGGGCTCATACAACGAGCAGTACTTC. Translated, it gives CATMQGSYNEQYF.

The chain joins TRBV6-1 to TRBJ2-3, with D perhaps matching TRBD2 (6 bases). Germline lookup yields CDR1 MNHNS and CDR2 SASEGT. This CDR3 region has 13 residues. Deletions cut 6 bases from V and 4 bases from J, with 11 bases between. The CDR3 DNA follows: TGTGCCAGCAGAGGAGGGAGCCCAGATACGCAGTATTTT. Translated, it gives CASRGGSPDTQYF.

The CDR3, as DNA: TGTGCCAGCAGCCTTGACAGGGCCCGTGAAAAACTGTTTTTT. It codes for CASSLDRAREKLFF. The V call is TRBV5-6, the J call TRBJ1-4, with 7 nucleotides matching TRBD1. V was pared by 4 bases and J by 7 bases, with 7 bases of the junction left unmatched. The CDR3 has 14 residues. Germline V gene sequence: CDR1 SGHDT, CDR2 YYEEEE. The entire variable domain, with the rest obtained from reference TRBV5-6 and TRBJ1-4, is as follows: DAGVTQSPTHLIKTRGQQVTLRCSPKSGHDTVSWYQQALGQGPQFIFQYYEEEERQRGNFPDRFSGHQFPNYSSELNVNALLLGDSALYLCASSLDRAREKLFFGSGTQLSVL.

The chain couples TRBV14 to TRBJ2-5, with 7 positions matching TRBD1. Germline V gene lookup returns CDR1 SGHDN and CDR2 FVKESK. Germline trimming cut 4 bases from V and 6 bases from J; bases unmatched to any gene: 8. CDR3 length: 14 amino acids. CDR3 sequence: CASSPLGQLKTQYF. The DNA for the CDR3 is TGTGCCAGCAGCCCATTGGGACAGTTGAAGACCCAGTACTTC.

This chain joins TRBV5-1 and TRBJ2-7, with TRBD2 matching over 9 bases. Trimming took 4 bases from V and 5 from J; bases not matched to a gene: 7. This CDR3 contains 14 residues. CDR1 and CDR2 from the germline V gene are SGHRS and YFSETQ. CDR3 sequence: CASSASTSGNEQYF. The DNA for the CDR3 is TGCGCCAGCAGCGCGTCGACTAGCGGTAACGAGCAGTACTTC.

This chain connects TRBV4-2 to TRBJ2-5, with 14 bases that match TRBD2. The CDR3 contains 17 residues. The junction had 5 bases not matched to a gene; V was cut back by 0 bases and J by 5 bases. The germline gives CDR1 LGHNA, CDR2 YNFKEQ. CDR3 nucleotide sequence: TGTGCCAGCAGCCAAGAGGGACTAGCGGGAGTGGGGGAGACCCAGTACTTC. It translates to CASSQEGLAGVGETQYF.

V and J are TRBV9 and TRBJ2-7; D is possibly TRBD1 (5 bases). Germline V gene lookup returns CDR1 SGDLS and CDR2 YYNGEE. CDR3 size: 14 residues. V lost 0 bases to trimming and J lost 8 bases, with 15 bases between them. The DNA for the CDR3 is TGTGCCAGCAGCGTAGACGACAACAGGTCGCAGCAGTACTTC. Translation gives CASSVDDNRSQQYF.

This clone has just one count. The gene calls are TRBV5-6 and TRBJ1-3, with a possible D match to TRBD1 (5 bases). The V and J ends lost 4 bases and 0 bases respectively, with 14 bases between them. CDR1 is SGHDT and CDR2 is YYEEEE in the germline V gene. This CDR3 has 16 amino acids. This CDR3 reads CASSPPGGVSGNTIYF. The CDR3, as DNA: TGTGCCAGCAGCCCCCCCGGGGGAGTCTCTGGAAACACCATATATTTT. Supplemented by reference TRBV5-6 and TRBJ1-3, the full variable domain reads DAGVTQSPTHLIKTRGQQVTLRCSPKSGHDTVSWYQQALGQGPQFIFQYYEEEERQRGNFPDRFSGHQFPNYSSELNVNALLLGDSALYLCASSPPGGVSGNTIYFGEGSWLTVV.

This chain connects TRBV11-3 to TRBJ2-3; D is undetermined. The CDR3 is 13 amino acids. CDR1 is SGHNT and CDR2 is YENEEA in the germline V gene. V lost 0 bases, J lost 4 bases, and 5 bases lay in between. The CDR3 DNA reads as TGTGCCAGCAGCTTAGATGGGCCAGATACGCAGTATTTT. Its protein is CASSLDGPDTQYF.

This chain uses TRBV2 with TRBJ1-5; D call uncertain. Germline V gene sequence: CDR1 SNHLY, CDR2 FYNNEI. The CDR3 contains 16 residues. Trimming removed 1 base from V and 4 bases from J, with 14 bases in between. The CDR3 nucleotides are TGTGCCAGCAGTGAAGGGCGGGCGGCACGAAATCAGCCCCAGCATTTT. It yields the protein CASSEGRAARNQPQHF.

Here the CDR3 reads CSIGQGNGYTF. In DNA form, the CDR3 reads TGCAGCATCGGACAGGGAAACGGCTACACCTTC. The rearrangement joins TRBV29-1 to TRBJ1-2; 8 bases are shared with TRBD1. The germline V gene has CDR1 SQVTM and CDR2 ANQGSEA. CDR3 length: 11 amino acids. V shed 8 bases and J 8 bases; nucleotides not matched to a gene: 7.

CDR3 protein: CASSPGQEALNQPQHF. DNA of the CDR3: TGTGCCAGCAGTCCCGGACAGGAGGCCTTGAATCAGCCCCAGCATTTT. The chain has TRBV28 and TRBJ1-5, with 7 nucleotides matching TRBD1. J gave up 4 bases and V 5 bases, and 11 bases lay outside the gene matches. Germline lookup yields CDR1 MDHEN and CDR2 SYDVKM. The CDR3 spans 16 residues.